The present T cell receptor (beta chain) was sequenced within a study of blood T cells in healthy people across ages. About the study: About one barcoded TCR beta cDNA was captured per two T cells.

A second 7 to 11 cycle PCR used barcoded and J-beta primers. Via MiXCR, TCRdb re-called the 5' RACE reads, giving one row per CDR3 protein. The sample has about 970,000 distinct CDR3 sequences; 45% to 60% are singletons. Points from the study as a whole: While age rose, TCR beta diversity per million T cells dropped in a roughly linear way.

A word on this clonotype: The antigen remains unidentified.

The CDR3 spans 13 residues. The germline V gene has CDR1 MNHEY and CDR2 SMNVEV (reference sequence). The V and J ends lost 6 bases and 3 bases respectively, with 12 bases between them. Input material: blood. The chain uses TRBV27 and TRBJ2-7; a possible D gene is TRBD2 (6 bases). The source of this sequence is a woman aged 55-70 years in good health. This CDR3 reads CASSDSGGYEQYF. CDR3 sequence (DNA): TGTGCCAGCAGCGATTCCGGGGGCTACGAGCAGTACTTC.